The 9 T cell receptor beta chains below come from one sample, sequenced in a study of breast tumors, draining lymph nodes, adjacent tissues. TCRdb reprocessed the multiplex PCR reads with MiXCR, giving one entry per CDR3 protein. The sample contains 150,000 to 200,000 distinct CDR3 sequences, around a third of which appear only once. Breast cancer patients provided tissue from their axillary draining lymph nodes. Sequencing was performed on axillary lymph node tissue. The source of these receptors is a female donor with breast cancer. Some clones in this sample may be carry-over from other donors' samples.

The J gene is TRBJ2-5, the V gene TRBV19; TRBD2 matches at 10 bases. The DNA end favors TRBJ2-1, so the J call may be wrong. The CDR3 loop spans 12 amino acids. Germline CDR1 is LNHDA and CDR2 is SQIVND (reference sequence). CDR3 coding DNA: TGTGCCAGTAGGCTAGCGGGGGATACGCAGTTCTTC. It specifies CASRLAGDTQFF.

This chain connects TRBV2 to TRBJ1-1; 8 nucleotides line up with TRBD1. V lost 5 bases to trimming and J lost 4 bases; unmatched junction nucleotides: 3. CDR1 and CDR2 (germline): SNHLY, FYNNEI. The CDR3 has 13 amino acids. In DNA form, the CDR3 reads TGTGCCAGCAGTAGGCAGGGGGCCACTGAAGCTTTCTTT. Translation gives CASSRQGATEAFF.

The chain recombines TRBV9 with TRBJ2-5, with D tentatively TRBD2 (6 bases). V gave up 0 bases and J gave up 5 bases, with 17 bases separating them. This CDR3 has 16 residues. Germline CDR1 and CDR2: SGDLS and YYNGEE. CDR3 nucleotide sequence: TGTGCCAGCAGCGTAGAGGGCAGAGGGGCGGGGGAGACCCAGTACTTC. Translation: CASSVEGRGAGETQYF. Using reference TRBV9 and TRBJ2-5 for the parts outside the CDR3, the full variable domain is DSGVTQTPKHLITATGQRVTLRCSPRSGDLSVYWYQQSLDQGLQFLIQYYNGEERAKGNILERFSAQQFPDLHSELNLSSLELGDSALYFCASSVEGRGAGETQYFGPGTRLLVL.

This clonotype was recorded a few times. Being one base from a much bigger clone, this may be a read error. The chain is built from TRBV10-2 and TRBJ2-3, with TRBD1 as a possible D gene (5 bases). The CDR3 loop spans 13 amino acids. Germline V gene data show CDR1 as WSHSY and CDR2 as SAAADI. The CDR3 protein is CGSSGHPPDTQYF. The CDR3 nucleotides are TGCGGCAGCAGTGGACACCCCCCTGATACGCAGTATTTT.

Note on this clonotype: A much larger clone lies one base from this, so it may be a read error. The gene calls are TRBV6-6 and TRBJ2-5; D gene ambiguous. The CDR3 runs to 13 residues. From germline, CDR1 is MNHNY and CDR2 SVGAGI (reference sequence). CDR3: CASSGPPGEAQYF. Written as DNA, the CDR3 is TGTGCCAGCAGTGGACCCCCTGGAGAGGCCCAGTACTTC.

This clonotype came up a few times. A much larger clone lies a single base off, so this may be a read error. This chain uses TRBV19 with TRBJ2-5, with D hard to call. CDR1 and CDR2 from the germline V gene are LNHDA and SQIVND (reference sequence). V lost 6 bases, J lost 5 bases, and 10 bases lay in between. The CDR3 is 12 amino acids. The CDR3 is CASRRALETQYF. Here the CDR3 DNA reads TGTGCCAGTAGACGGGCACTGGAGACCCAGTACTTC.

This clonotype was counted ten times or more. J is TRBJ1-2 and V is TRBV9; D is unclear. Trimming took off 1 base at V and 0 bases at J, with 13 bases between the two ends. This CDR3 spans 16 amino acids. Germline values: CDR1 SGDLS, CDR2 YYNGEE. The CDR3 nucleotides are TGTGCCAGCAGCGTAAATGGACTCGGCGCTAACTATGGCTACACCTTC. Translated: CASSVNGLGANYGYTF.

This clonotype was recorded at least ten times. The CDR3 here is CASSQGAGEQYF. CDR3 nucleotide sequence: TGTGCCAGCAGCCAAGGGGCCGGGGAGCAGTACTTC. V usage is TRBV4-2 and J usage is TRBJ2-7; D is unclear. Trimming took 1 base from V and 7 from J, leaving 8 bases between them. Looked up from germline, CDR1 is LGHNA and CDR2 is YNFKEQ. CDR3 length: 12 residues.

This clonotype was seen many times. The CDR3 coding sequence is TGTGCCAGCAGCCAACCCCGGACTAGCGGGGGGGCAGATACGCAGTATTTT. It translates to CASSQPRTSGGADTQYF. V gene TRBV14 combines with J gene TRBJ2-3; 15 bases line up with TRBD2. The V gene end was trimmed by 2 bases and the J gene end by 4 bases; junction bases not matched to a gene: 4. Germline V lookup: CDR1 SGHDN, CDR2 FVKESK. CDR3 length equals 17 residues.